The 23 T cell receptor beta chains reported below all come from one sample, sequenced in a study of T cell repertoires in cytomegalovirus infection. For these receptors, no antigen is known. Each CDR3 protein gets one entry after TCRdb re-called the reads with MiXCR. The sample has about 920,000 distinct CDR3 sequences, approximately 33% seen once. The material was cultured CD8+ T cells from PBMCs, obtained from culture after CMV antigen stimulation. Every receptor here comes from a human donor in good health (CMV status not recorded). Some clones in this sample may be carry-over from other donors' samples.

The chain uses TRBV7-8 and TRBJ2-7, with unresolved D. Germline assignment: CDR1 SGHVS and CDR2 FQNEAQ. V shed 5 bases and J shed 0 bases, with 11 bases lying between them. This CDR3 region has 14 residues. Written as DNA, the CDR3 is TGTGCCAGCAGCCCTTCAAGGAGCTCCTACGAGCAGTACGTC. Protein product: CASSPSRSSYEQYV.

This clonotype is a singleton in its sample. The chain recombines TRBV29-1 with TRBJ1-1; D is uncertain. V dropped 6 bases and J dropped 0 bases, with 14 bases sitting between them. Germline V gene lookup returns CDR1 SQVTM and CDR2 ANQGSEA. The CDR3 is 14 residues long. This CDR3 is CSVGPGAMNTEAFF. The CDR3, as DNA: TGCAGCGTGGGCCCGGGAGCAATGAACACTGAAGCTTTCTTT.

This chain joins TRBV20-1 and TRBJ2-7; D call uncertain. The V gene lost 0 bases and the J gene lost 5 bases, with 14 bases spanning the gap. Germline V gives CDR1 DFQATT, CDR2 SNEGSKA (reference sequence). The CDR3 has 14 residues. The CDR3 loop is CSARDNAKPHEQYF. CDR3 sequence (DNA): TGCAGTGCTAGAGATAACGCTAAGCCCCACGAGCAGTACTTC.

The chain carries TRBV7-9 and TRBJ1-1; a possible D gene is TRBD1 (6 bases). Germline lookup yields CDR1 SEHNR and CDR2 FQNEAQ (reference sequence). The CDR3 extends over 16 amino acids. Deletions cut 1 base from V and 3 bases from J, with 15 bases between. CDR3 sequence reads: CASSLGYREFDTEAFF. DNA for the CDR3: TGTGCCAGCAGCTTAGGGTACAGGGAATTTGACACTGAAGCTTTCTTT.

This chain connects TRBV19 to TRBJ1-6; D is undetermined. V was cut by 6 bases and J by 10 bases, with 13 bases left in between. The CDR3 has 13 amino acids. Germline CDR1 and CDR2: LNHDA and SQIVND (reference sequence). DNA of the CDR3: TGTGCCAGTAGACCCGACTACGACTCACCCCTCCACTTT. This encodes CASRPDYDSPLHF. The whole variable domain, filled in from reference TRBV19 and TRBJ1-6, reads DGGITQSPKYLFRKEGQNVTLSCEQNLNHDAMYWYRQDPGQGLRLIYYSQIVNDFQKGDIAEGYSVSREKKESFPLTVTSAQKNPTAFYLCASRPDYDSPLHFGNGTRLTVT.

The sample holds a few counts of this clonotype. The chain recombines TRBV12-3 or TRBV12-4 with TRBJ1-4, with 7 bases fitting TRBD1. The length of the CDR3 is 15 residues. Losses at the gene ends were 4 bases for V and 7 bases for J; bases not matched to a gene: 9. CDR3 nucleotide sequence: TGTGCCAGCAGTTCCGACAGGGTCTTAGCTGAAAAACTGTTTTTT. Translated: CASSSDRVLAEKLFF.

This clonotype was detected only once. The rearrangement joins TRBV15 to TRBJ1-1, with 7 bases identical to TRBD1. The CDR3 is 13 amino acids. With V trimmed by 6 bases and J by 8 bases, 9 bases remained unmatched. Germline V lookup: CDR1 LNHNV, CDR2 YYDKDF (reference sequence). CDR3 in DNA: TGTGCCACCAGGCCCCAGGGGGGGGGGGAAGCTTTCTTT. Its protein is CATRPQGGGEAFF.

Concerning this clonotype itself: A much larger clone is a single base away; this may be a read error. The genes are TRBV7-9 and TRBJ2-7; D tentatively reads TRBD1 or TRBD2 (5 bases each). Germline-derived CDR1 and CDR2 are SEHNR and FQNEAQ (reference sequence). The CDR3 totals 14 residues. The CDR3 DNA sequence: TGTGCCAGCAGCTCGGGACGGGAAGCCTACGAGGAGTACGTC. This translates into CASSSGREAYEEYV.

This chain connects TRBV7-6 to TRBJ2-1; tentative D call: TRBD1 (5 bases). Germline V gives CDR1 SGHVS, CDR2 FNYEAQ. CDR3 size: 15 residues. V lost 5 bases and J 8 bases, leaving 19 bases between the germline ends. CDR3 DNA sequence: TGTGCCAGCAGCCCGCAGGGCGGAAGTACCCATGAGCAGTTCTTC. Residues: CASSPQGGSTHEQFF.

This clonotype was seen just once. A much larger clone differs by one base, so this may be a read error. The chain links TRBV7-6 to TRBJ1-1; maybe TRBD1 (6 bases). Germline CDR1 is SGHVS and CDR2 is FNYEAQ. The CDR3 consists of 15 residues. Trimming shortened V by 8 bases and J by 0 bases, and 16 bases separated the two germline ends. DNA of the CDR3: TGTGCCAGCGGCTCCTCTACAGGGTTGAACACTGAAGCTTTCTTT. Translation gives CASGSSTGLNTEAFF. Drawing the rest from reference TRBV7-6 and TRBJ1-1, the complete variable domain is GAGVSQSPRYKVTKRGQDVALRCDPISGHVSLYWYRQALGQGPEFLTYFNYEAQQDKSGLPNDRFSAERPEGSISTLTIQRTEQRDSAMYRCASGSSTGLNTEAFFGQGTRLTVV.

CDR3 sequence: CASSLKTGGYGYTF. CDR3 DNA sequence: TGTGCCAGCAGCTTAAAGACAGGGGGCTATGGCTACACCTTC. The chain links TRBV7-8 to TRBJ1-2, with 9 bases fitting TRBD1. The CDR3 sequence is 14 residues long. J gave up 4 bases and V 2 bases, and 2 bases lay outside the gene matches. The germline V gene encodes CDR1 SGHVS and CDR2 FQNEAQ.

The chain links TRBV6-6 to TRBJ1-1, with D unresolved. Germline V gene lookup returns CDR1 MNHNY and CDR2 SVGAGI (reference sequence). Between the trimmed V and J ends, which lost 2 bases and 0 bases, there was a span of 7 bases. The length of the CDR3 is 14 residues. The CDR3, as DNA: TGTGCCAGCAGTTACGTGACGATGAACACTGAAGCTTTCTTT. Protein: CASSYVTMNTEAFF.

The chain couples TRBV7-9 to TRBJ1-1; D is uncertain. This CDR3 comprises 13 residues. Trimming stripped 4 bases from V and 12 bases from J, with 18 bases between. CDR1 is SEHNR and CDR2 is FQNEAQ in the germline V gene (reference sequence). As DNA, the CDR3 is TGTGCCAGCAGCTCCAGGACGGTGGAGATGTCTTTCTTT. Its translation is CASSSRTVEMSFF.

This clonotype was seen a few times. The V call is TRBV5-1, the J call TRBJ1-5; TRBD1 aligns across 7 bases. This CDR3 spans 14 amino acids. Trimming cost V 4 bases and J 7 bases; bases outside gene matches: 8. Looked up from germline, CDR1 is SGHRS and CDR2 is YFSETQ. The CDR3 DNA sequence: TGCGCCAGCAGCCCGGAGACAGGGTTACAGCCCCAGCATTTT. Protein product: CASSPETGLQPQHF.

The chain carries TRBV27 and TRBJ1-2; 8 nucleotides agree with TRBD1. Trimming cost V 3 bases and J 2 bases; bases outside gene matches: 2. The CDR3 has 14 residues. In germline, CDR1 is MNHEY, CDR2 SMNVEV (reference sequence). CDR3 region: CASSFRGRNYGYTF. CDR3 DNA sequence: TGTGCCAGCAGTTTCAGGGGGCGCAACTATGGCTACACCTTC.

CDR3 loop: CASSALDGNEKLFF. CDR3 sequence (DNA): TGTGCCAGCAGCGCTCTGGACGGGAATGAAAAACTGTTTTTT. The rearrangement joins TRBV9 to TRBJ1-4; the D is unclear. There are 14 residues in the CDR3. The germline V gene encodes CDR1 SGDLS and CDR2 YYNGEE. The V end lost 3 bases, the J end lost 5 bases, and 11 bases lay between the germline ends.

This clonotype was picked up many times. This chain joins TRBV7-9 and TRBJ2-7, with 10 bases fitting TRBD1. V shed 1 base, J shed 4 bases, and the junction held 1 base outside the gene matches. Germline CDR1 SEHNR, CDR2 FQNEAQ (reference sequence). The CDR3 runs 14 residues. The CDR3 spells CASSLGQGAYEQYV. CDR3 nucleotide sequence: TGTGCCAGCAGCTTAGGACAGGGGGCTTACGAGCAGTACGTC.

The rearrangement uses TRBV5-5 and TRBJ1-4; TRBD1 matches at 7 bases. The CDR3 is made up of 15 amino acids. Germline loops: CDR1 SGHKS, CDR2 YYEKEE (reference sequence). The V segment lost 3 bases and the J segment 6 bases; nucleotides outside the gene matches: 8. The CDR3 is CASSSQGELYEKLFF. The CDR3 nucleotides are TGTGCCAGCAGCTCCCAGGGGGAGTTGTATGAAAAACTGTTTTTT. The whole variable domain, remainder taken from reference TRBV5-5 and TRBJ1-4, is DAGVTQSPTHLIKTRGQQVTLRCSPISGHKSVSWYQQVLGQGPQFIFQYYEKEERGRGNFPDRFSARQFPNYSSELNVNALLLGDSALYLCASSSQGELYEKLFFGSGTQLSVL.

The rearrangement uses TRBV6-1 and TRBJ1-1, with D maybe TRBD1 (5 bases). Trimming took off 5 bases at V and 0 bases at J, with 13 bases between the two ends. Germline assignment: CDR1 MNHNS and CDR2 SASEGT. The CDR3 totals 15 residues. The CDR3 region has the DNA TGTGCCAGCAGTCCTCGACAGCCTATGAACACTGAAGCTTTCTTT. This codes for CASSPRQPMNTEAFF.

The chain couples TRBV19 to TRBJ2-1; weak D call: TRBD1 (6 bases). V lost 8 bases, J lost 0 bases, and 14 bases lay in between. The V gene's germline CDR1 is LNHDA and CDR2 SQIVND (reference sequence). The CDR3 sequence is 15 residues long. DNA of the CDR3: TGTGCCAGTCTTCCGGGACATTACTCCTACAATGAGCAGTTCTTC. Translation: CASLPGHYSYNEQFF.

This clonotype showed up just a few times. The J gene is TRBJ1-1, the V gene TRBV7-9; no clear D gene. V gave up 4 bases and J gave up 10 bases, with 10 bases separating them. The CDR3 has 11 amino acids. The germline V gene has CDR1 SEHNR and CDR2 FQNEAQ (reference sequence). For the CDR3, the DNA is TGTGCCAGCAGCTATTACGCGGGAGCTTTCTTT. Its protein product is CASSYYAGAFF.

This chain uses TRBV6-1 with TRBJ2-1, with a tentative D call TRBD2 (6 bases). CDR1 is MNHNS, CDR2 SASEGT, per germline. The CDR3 spans 15 residues. Trimming took 7 bases from V and 0 from J, leaving 13 bases between them. Written as DNA, the CDR3 is TGTGCCAGCACCCGGGGGTTATTCTCCTACAATGAGCAGTTCTTC. Amino acid sequence: CASTRGLFSYNEQFF.

V is TRBV6-1 and J is TRBJ2-7; the match to TRBD1 covers 9 bases. CDR1 and CDR2 (germline): MNHNS, SASEGT. After removal of 1 base from V and 2 bases from J, the junction contained 12 bases not matched to a gene. CDR3 length: 18 amino acids. In nucleotides, the CDR3 is TGTGCCAGCAGTGAAGTAAGTACGGGACAGGGTCGTACCTACGAGCAGTACGTC. Amino acid sequence: CASSEVSTGQGRTYEQYV.